This T cell receptor beta chain was obtained from a study of shared clonotypes between healthy human individuals. Donors comprised healthy HIV-negative adults lacking recent acute infections or vaccinations. Assay: immunoSEQ multiplex PCR; the TCRdb copy retains only in-frame clones and omits some. In the table there are over a million clones, approximately 80% of which are singletons. Findings and caveats of the study: Few donors restricted represented genetic and exposure-history diversity.

A note on this clone: Its specificity is unknown. Other DNA sequences in the sample encode the same CDR3.

The germline V gene has CDR1 SGHTA and CDR2 FQGTGA. The CDR3 sequence is 14 residues long. Trimming took 1 base from V and 0 from J, leaving 6 bases between them. The sequence came from a man aged 18-30 years in good health. Some clones in this sample may be carry-over from other donors' samples. The chain links TRBV7-3 to TRBJ1-1; the D gene is possibly TRBD1 (6 bases). Sequenced sample: memory CD4+ T cells from PBMCs. The subset was: CD45RA-negative fraction. The CDR3 loop is CASSLNRVNTEAFF. CDR3 DNA sequence: TGTGCCAGCAGCTTAAACAGGGTGAACACTGAAGCTTTCTTT.